The text below deals with one TCR beta chain. Its antigen remains unidentified. The data stem from a study of T cells in localized non-small cell lung cancer. This table comes from immunoSEQ multiplex PCR, and its TCRdb copy is limited to in-frame clones, with some not included. The sample holds about 41,000 clones, 86% seen once. Study observations and caveats: Within adjacent lung there appeared a median roughly 60 of the top 100 tumor clones. Blood T cell density predicted longer survival; adjacent-lung clonality, shorter.

V was clipped by 7 bases and J by 7 bases; unmatched bases: 12. Germline V lookup: CDR1 LNHDA, CDR2 SQIVND (reference sequence). The CDR3 is 16 amino acids. The chain employs TRBV19 and TRBJ1-4; TRBD1 matches at 10 bases. This TCR was recovered from a woman aged 18 to 49 with stage III lung adenocarcinoma. The starting material was peripheral blood, obtained before any cancer treatment. The CDR3 DNA reads TGTGCCAGTACCGGGACAGGGGAGGCTATCGGTGAAAAACTGTTTTTT. This codes for CASTGTGEAIGEKLFF.